This T cell receptor (beta chain) was recovered during a study of T cells in women clearing cervical HPV infection. In the study overall: Case blood was drawn when the lesion was first found; control blood after infection became undetectable.

HPV was found by MY09/MY11 PCR and dot-blot genotyping. With regard to this clone: The CDR3 is cut off 3 residues early in the read; its end comes from the germline J gene.

The repertoire was sequenced with immunoSEQ multiplex PCR; TCRdb's copy has only in-frame clones and lacks some. Here the sample table reports some 16,000 clones. There are 13 residues in the CDR3. J gave up 6 bases and V 4 bases, and 7 bases lay outside the gene matches. Germline V gene lookup returns CDR1 SGHNT and CDR2 YYREEE (reference sequence). This receptor was identified in a woman between 18 and 70 years old with a cervical HPV16 infection that either progressed to CIN3+ or cleared (not recorded which). The sequencing input was blood buffy coat. V gene TRBV5-4 combines with J gene TRBJ2-7; 7 positions match TRBD1. The CDR3 sequence: CASSRDSKGEQYF. The DNA read from the CDR3 is TGTGCCAGCAGCAGGGACAGCAAGGGCGAG. The full variable domain, completed using reference TRBV5-4 and TRBJ2-7, is ETGVTQSPTHLIKTRGQQVTLRCSSQSGHNTVSWYQQALGQGPQFIFQYYREEENGRGNFPPRFSGLQFPNYSSELNVNALELDDSALYLCASSRDSKGEQYFGPGTRLTVT.